These 4 T cell receptor beta chains share one sample of origin, sequenced in a study of blood T cell repertoires in COVID-19. Profiling relied on immunoSEQ multiplex PCR, and the TCRdb table lists in-frame clones only, not all of them. The repertoire holds nearly 90,000 clones, with 80% to 90% as singletons. Specimen: peripheral blood. The receptor source for this set is a man at least 80 years old with acute or convalescent COVID-19.

V gene TRBV5-1 combines with J gene TRBJ2-7; 9 bases line up with TRBD1. Germline V gene data show CDR1 as SGHRS and CDR2 as YFSETQ. The CDR3 length is 14 residues. After removal of 8 bases from V and 2 bases from J, the junction contained 8 bases not matched to a gene. The CDR3 DNA reads as TGCGCCAGTTCCTCGGACAGGGGTGCCTACGAGCAGTACTTC. Protein sequence: CASSSDRGAYEQYF.

CDR3 bases: TGTGCCAGCAGCGTAGAAGGACTAGCGGGAGGAAAAGAGACCCAGTACTTC. As protein: CASSVEGLAGGKETQYF. The chain is built from TRBV9 and TRBJ2-5; TRBD2 matches 14 bases. This CDR3 is 17 amino acids long. With 0 bases clipped from V and 3 bases from J, the junction kept 4 bases outside the gene matches. Germline lookup yields CDR1 SGDLS and CDR2 YYNGEE. Drawing the rest from reference TRBV9 and TRBJ2-5, the complete variable domain is DSGVTQTPKHLITATGQRVTLRCSPRSGDLSVYWYQQSLDQGLQFLIQYYNGEERAKGNILERFSAQQFPDLHSELNLSSLELGDSALYFCASSVEGLAGGKETQYFGPGTRLLVL.

CDR3 residues: CASSLGVSGYNEQFF. The CDR3 DNA follows: TGTGCCAGCAGCTTAGGGGTTAGCGGCTACAATGAGCAGTTCTTC. The chain links TRBV7-9 to TRBJ2-1, with D maybe TRBD2 (6 bases). Germline loops: CDR1 SEHNR, CDR2 FQNEAQ (reference sequence). V was cut by 1 base and J by 3 bases, with 10 bases left in between. The CDR3 loop spans 15 amino acids.

This chain connects TRBV25-1 to TRBJ2-5; 7 positions match TRBD1. V was pared by 4 bases and J by 5 bases, with 7 bases of the junction left unmatched. The length of the CDR3 is 14 residues. Germline assignment: CDR1 MGHDK and CDR2 SYGVNS. As DNA, the CDR3 is TGTGCCAGCAGTGTGACAGGGTTAGGGGAGACCCAGTACTTC. It encodes CASSVTGLGETQYF. Combining the CDR3 with reference TRBV25-1 and TRBJ2-5 gives the whole variable domain EADIYQTPRYLVIGTGKKITLECSQTMGHDKMYWYQQDPGMELHLIHYSYGVNSTEKGDLSSESTVSRIRTEHFPLTLESARPSHTSQYLCASSVTGLGETQYFGPGTRLLVL.